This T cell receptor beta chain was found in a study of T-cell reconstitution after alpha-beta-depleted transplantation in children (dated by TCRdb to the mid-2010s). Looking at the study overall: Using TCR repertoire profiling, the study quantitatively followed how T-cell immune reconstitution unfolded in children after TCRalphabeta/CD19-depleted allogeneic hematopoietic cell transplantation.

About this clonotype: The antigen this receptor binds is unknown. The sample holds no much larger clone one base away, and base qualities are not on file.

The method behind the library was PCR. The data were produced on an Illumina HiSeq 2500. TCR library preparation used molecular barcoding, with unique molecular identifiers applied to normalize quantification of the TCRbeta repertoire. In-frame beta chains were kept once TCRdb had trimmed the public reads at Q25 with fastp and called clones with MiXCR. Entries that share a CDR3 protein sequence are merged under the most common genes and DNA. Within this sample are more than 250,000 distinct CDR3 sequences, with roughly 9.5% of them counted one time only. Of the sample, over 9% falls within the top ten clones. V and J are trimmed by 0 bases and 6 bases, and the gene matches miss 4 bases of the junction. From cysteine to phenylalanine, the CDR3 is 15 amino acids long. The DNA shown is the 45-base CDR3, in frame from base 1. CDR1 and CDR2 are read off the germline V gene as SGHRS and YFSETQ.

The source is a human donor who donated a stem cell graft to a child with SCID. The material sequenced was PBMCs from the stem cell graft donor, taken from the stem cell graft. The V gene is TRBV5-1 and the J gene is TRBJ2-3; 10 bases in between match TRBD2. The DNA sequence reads TGCGCCAGCAGCTTGGAGCGGGGGGGCGTGGATACGCAGTATTTT. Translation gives CASSLERGGVDTQYF.